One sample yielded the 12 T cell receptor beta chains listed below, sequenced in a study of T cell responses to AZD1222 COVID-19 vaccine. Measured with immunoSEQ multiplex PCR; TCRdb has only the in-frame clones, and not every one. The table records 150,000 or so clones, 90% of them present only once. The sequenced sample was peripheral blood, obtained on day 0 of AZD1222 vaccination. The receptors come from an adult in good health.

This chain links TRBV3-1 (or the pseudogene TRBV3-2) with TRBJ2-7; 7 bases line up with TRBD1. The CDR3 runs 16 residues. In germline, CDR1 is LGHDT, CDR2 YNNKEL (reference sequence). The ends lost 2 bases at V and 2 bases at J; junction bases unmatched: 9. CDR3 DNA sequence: TGTGCCAGCAGCCAATGGAAGACAGGGAACCCCTACGAGCAGTACTTC. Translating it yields CASSQWKTGNPYEQYF.

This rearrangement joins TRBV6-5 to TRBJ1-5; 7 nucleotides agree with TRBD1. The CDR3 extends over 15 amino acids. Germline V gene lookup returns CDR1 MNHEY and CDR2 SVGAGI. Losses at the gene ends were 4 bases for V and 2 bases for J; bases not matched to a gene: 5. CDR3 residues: CASSFDRVGNQPQHF. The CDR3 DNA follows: TGTGCCAGCAGTTTCGACAGGGTGGGCAATCAGCCCCAGCATTTT.

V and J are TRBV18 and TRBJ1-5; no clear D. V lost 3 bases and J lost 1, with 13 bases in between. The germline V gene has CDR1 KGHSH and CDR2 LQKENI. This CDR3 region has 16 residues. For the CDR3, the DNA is TGTGCCAGCTCACCCGGGCCCTTGGGGAGCAATCAGCCCCAGCATTTT. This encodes CASSPGPLGSNQPQHF.

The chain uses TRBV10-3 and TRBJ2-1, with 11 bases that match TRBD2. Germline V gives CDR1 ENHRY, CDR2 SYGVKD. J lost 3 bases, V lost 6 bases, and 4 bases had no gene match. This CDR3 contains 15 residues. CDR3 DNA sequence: TGTGCCATCAGCGATCTAGCGGGAGGCTACAATGAGCAGTTCTTC. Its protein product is CAISDLAGGYNEQFF.

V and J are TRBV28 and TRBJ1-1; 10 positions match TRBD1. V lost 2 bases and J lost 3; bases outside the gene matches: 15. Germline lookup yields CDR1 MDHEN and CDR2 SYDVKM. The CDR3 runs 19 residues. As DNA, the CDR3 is TGTGCCAGCAGTTTAGCCTGGGGGGGGGACAGGGGACCATACACTGAAGCTTTCTTT. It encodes CASSLAWGGDRGPYTEAFF.

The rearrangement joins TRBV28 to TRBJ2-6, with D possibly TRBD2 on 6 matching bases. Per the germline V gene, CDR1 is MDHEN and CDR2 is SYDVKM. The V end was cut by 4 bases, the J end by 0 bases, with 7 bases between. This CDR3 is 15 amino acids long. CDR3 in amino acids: CASSWRGSGANVLTF. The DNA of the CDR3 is TGTGCCAGCAGTTGGCGGGGCTCTGGGGCCAACGTCCTGACTTTC.

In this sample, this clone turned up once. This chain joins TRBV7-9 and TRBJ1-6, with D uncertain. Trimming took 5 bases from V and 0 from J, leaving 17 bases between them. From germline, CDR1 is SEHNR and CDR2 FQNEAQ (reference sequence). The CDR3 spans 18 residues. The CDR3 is CASSIFGPSSSYNSPLHF. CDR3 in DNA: TGTGCCAGCAGCATATTCGGACCCTCGAGCTCCTATAATTCACCCCTCCACTTT.

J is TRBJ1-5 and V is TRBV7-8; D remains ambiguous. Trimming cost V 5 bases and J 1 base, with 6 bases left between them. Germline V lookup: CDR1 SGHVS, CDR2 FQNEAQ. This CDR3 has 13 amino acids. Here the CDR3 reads CASSVVSNQPQHF. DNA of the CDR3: TGTGCCAGCAGCGTAGTAAGCAATCAGCCCCAGCATTTT.

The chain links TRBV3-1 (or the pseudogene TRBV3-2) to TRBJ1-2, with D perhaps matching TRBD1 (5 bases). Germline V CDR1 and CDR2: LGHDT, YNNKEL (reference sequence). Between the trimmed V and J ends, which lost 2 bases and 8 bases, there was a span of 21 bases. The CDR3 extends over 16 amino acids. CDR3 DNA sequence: TGTGCCAGCAGCCAAAGCGTCAGGGTAATTTCAGAGGGCTACACCTTC. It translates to CASSQSVRVISEGYTF.

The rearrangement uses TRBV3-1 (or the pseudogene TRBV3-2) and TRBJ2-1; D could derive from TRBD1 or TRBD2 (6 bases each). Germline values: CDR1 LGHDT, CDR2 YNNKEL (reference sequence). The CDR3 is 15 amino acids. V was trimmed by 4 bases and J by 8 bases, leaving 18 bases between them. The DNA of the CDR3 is TGTGCCAGCAGCCTTCGACTAGGGGGTACCGATGAGCAGTTCTTC. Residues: CASSLRLGGTDEQFF.

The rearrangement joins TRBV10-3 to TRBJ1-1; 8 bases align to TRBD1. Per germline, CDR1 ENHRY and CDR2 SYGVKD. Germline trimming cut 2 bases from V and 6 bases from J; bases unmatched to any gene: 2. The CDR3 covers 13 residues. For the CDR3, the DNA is TGTGCCATCAGTGAGGGACAGGGCTCTGAAGCTTTCTTT. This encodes CAISEGQGSEAFF.

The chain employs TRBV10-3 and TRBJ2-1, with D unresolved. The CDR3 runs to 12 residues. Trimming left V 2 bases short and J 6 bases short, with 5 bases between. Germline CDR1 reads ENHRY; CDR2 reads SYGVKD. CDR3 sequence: CAISEATNEQFF. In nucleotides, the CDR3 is TGTGCCATCAGTGAGGCCACCAATGAGCAGTTCTTC.